Listed below are T cell receptor beta chains from one sample, sequenced in a study of Ad26.COV2.S vaccination and SARS-CoV-2 variants. Produced via immunoSEQ multiplex PCR; TCRdb's table is partial and in-frame only. The table lists around 380,000 clones, around 85% of them singletons. The source was peripheral blood, collected in a trial of Ad26.COV2.S vaccine versus placebo. The source is a person between 18 and 65 years old who received the Ad26.COV2.S COVID-19 vaccine or a placebo. The CDR3 runs from the conserved cysteine through the conserved F or W. A D gene is named only where the DNA matches it firmly.

J: TRBJ2-7
V: TRBV5-6
length: 14
D: NA
DNA: TGTGCCAGCAGCCTCAGGTCCCAAGCCTACGAGCAGTACTTC
CDR3: CASSLRSQAYEQYF

J: TRBJ1-2
V: TRBV5-4
length: 13
D: NA
DNA: TGTGCCAGCAGCCAGACAGAAAACTATGGCTACACCTTC
CDR3: CASSQTENYGYTF

J: TRBJ2-2
V: TRBV2
length: 14
D: NA
DNA: TGTGCCAGCAGTGGACAGTCGAACACCGGGGAGCTGTTTTTT
CDR3: CASSGQSNTGELFF

J: TRBJ2-7
V: TRBV7-8
length: 16
D: TRBD1
DNA: TGTGCCAGCAGCCCACATGACAGGGATTTACCCTACGAGCAGTACTTC
CDR3: CASSPHDRDLPYEQYF

J: TRBJ2-5
V: TRBV7-9
length: 15
D: TRBD1
DNA: TGTGCCAGCAGCGGACGGACAGGGGAGGAGGAGACCCAGTACTTC
CDR3: CASSGRTGEEETQYF

J: TRBJ1-2
V: TRBV4-3
length: 17
D: NA
DNA: TGCGCCAGCAGCCAAGACAGGCAGGGCCTTTTTTCCTATGGCTACACCTTC
CDR3: CASSQDRQGLFSYGYTF

J: TRBJ2-4
V: TRBV3-1/TRBV3-2
length: 15
D: NA
DNA: TGTGCCAGCAGCCATCCATTTGGGGCCAAAAACATTCAGTACTTC
CDR3: CASSHPFGAKNIQYF

J: TRBJ1-3
V: TRBV18
length: 15
D: NA
DNA: TGTGCCAGCTCACCATACAGTGATTCTGGAAACACCATATATTTT
CDR3: CASSPYSDSGNTIYF

J: TRBJ1-2
V: TRBV18
length: 13
D: NA
DNA: TGTGCCAGCTCACCAGTGGCCCAGAATGGCTACACCTTC
CDR3: CASSPVAQNGYTF

J: TRBJ1-5
V: TRBV4-1
length: 15
D: NA
DNA: TGCGCCAGCAGCCCTCAAGTAGCCGTAAGTCAGCCCCAGCATTTT
CDR3: CASSPQVAVSQPQHF

J: TRBJ2-6
V: TRBV6-5
length: 13
D: NA
DNA: TGTGCCAGCAAAAGCTCTGGGGCCAACGTCCTGACTTTT
CDR3: CASKSSGANVLTF

J: TRBJ1-2
V: TRBV5-1
length: 14
D: NA
DNA: TGCGCCAGCAGTGCAGGGGATACTAACTATGGCTACACCTTC
CDR3: CASSAGDTNYGYTF

J: TRBJ1-2
V: TRBV19
length: 15
D: NA
DNA: TGTGCCAGTAGAGGGACGCGCTATCCTCCGGGTGGCTACACCTTC
CDR3: CASRGTRYPPGGYTF